The T cell receptor beta chain described here comes from a study of early T cells in non-severe SARS-CoV-2 infection. Study as a whole: Sequencing input comprised bulk RNA from unsorted whole blood; chain pairing was not available. Findings and limits, study-wide: Clonotype matching in VDJdb favored anti-spike CD8 responses and did not capture private and CD4 specificities.

Per germline, CDR1 SNHLY and CDR2 FYNNEI. Trimming stripped 7 bases from V and 4 bases from J, with 19 bases between. The CDR3 sequence is 15 residues long. Researchers attached unique molecular identifiers to individual cDNA molecules. In TCRdb, the 5' RACE reads were re-called with MiXCR into one record per CDR3 protein. The sample records about 83,000 distinct CDR3 sequences, less than 11% being singletons. There are many counts of this clonotype. Its antigen is as yet unknown. The source material was whole blood, sampled at baseline. The gene calls are TRBV2 and TRBJ1-2; no reliable D call. The sequence came from an adult who was a healthcare worker with PCR-confirmed SARS-CoV-2 infection or an uninfected control (not recorded which). The CDR3 here is CASKAPVDRGYGYTF. CDR3 coding DNA: TGTGCCAGCAAGGCGCCAGTGGATCGGGGCTATGGCTACACCTTC.